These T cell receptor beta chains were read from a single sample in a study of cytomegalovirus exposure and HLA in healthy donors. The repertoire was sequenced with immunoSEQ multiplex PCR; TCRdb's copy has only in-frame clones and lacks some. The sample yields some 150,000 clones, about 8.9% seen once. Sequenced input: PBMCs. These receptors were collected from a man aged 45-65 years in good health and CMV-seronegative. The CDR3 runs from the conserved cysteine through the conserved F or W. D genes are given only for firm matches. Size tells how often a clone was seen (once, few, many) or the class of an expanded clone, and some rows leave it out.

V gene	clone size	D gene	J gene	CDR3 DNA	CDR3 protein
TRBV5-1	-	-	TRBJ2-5	TGCGCCAGCAGCTCGAACGAGGAAGAGACCCAGTACTTC	CASSSNEEETQYF
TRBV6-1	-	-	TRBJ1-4	TGTGCCAGCAGGGGCGAGTCCCGCAATGAAAAACTGTTTTTT	CASRGESRNEKLFF
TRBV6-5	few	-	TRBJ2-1	TGTGCCAGCAGTCTAGGTGGACTAAACTACAATGAGCAGTTCTTC	CASSLGGLNYNEQFF
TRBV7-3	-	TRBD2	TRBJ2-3	TGTGCCAGCAGCTTGACGGGACTAGCGGGGGGGACAGATACGCAGTATTTT	CASSLTGLAGGTDTQYF
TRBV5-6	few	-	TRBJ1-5	TGTGCCAGCAGCCCCGGGGGACCTTATAGCAATCAGCCCCAGCATTTT	CASSPGGPYSNQPQHF
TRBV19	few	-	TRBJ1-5	TGTGCCAGTAGTATGGAGGCGGCCTATAGCAATCAGCCCCAGCATTTT	CASSMEAAYSNQPQHF
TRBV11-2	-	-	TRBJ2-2	TGTGCCAGCAGCTTTCAAAGCGGCACCGGGGAGCTGTTTTTT	CASSFQSGTGELFF
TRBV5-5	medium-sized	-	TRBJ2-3	TGTGCCAGCAGCTCCCTACAGAGCACAGATACGCAGTATTTT	CASSSLQSTDTQYF
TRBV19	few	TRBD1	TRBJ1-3	TGTGCCAGTAGACGACAGGGTCGGGACACCATATATTTT	CASRRQGRDTIYF
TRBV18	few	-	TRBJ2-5	TGTGCCAGCTCACCTACGACTAGTGGGAGTGAGACCCAGTACTTC	CASSPTTSGSETQYF
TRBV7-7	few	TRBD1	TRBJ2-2	TGTGCTACTCCCGGACAGGGGACGAACACCGGGGAGCTGTTTTTT	CATPGQGTNTGELFF
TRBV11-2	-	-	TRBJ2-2	TGTGCCAGCAGGCCTCAAATCAGGGCGAACACCGGGGAGCTGTTTTTT	CASRPQIRANTGELFF
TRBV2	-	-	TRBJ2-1	TGTGCCAGCAGTGAGGGCAGGGGCAATGAGCAGTTCTTC	CASSEGRGNEQFF
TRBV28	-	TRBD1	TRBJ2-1	TGTGCCAGCAGTCTGACAGGGGGATCATACAATGAGCAGTTCTTC	CASSLTGGSYNEQFF
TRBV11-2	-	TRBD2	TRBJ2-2	TGTGCCAGCAGCCCTCGGGGAGGGACCTACACCGGGGAGCTGTTTTTT	CASSPRGGTYTGELFF
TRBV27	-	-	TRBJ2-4	TGTGCCAACACCACACTAGCCGAAAAAAACATTCAGTACTTC	CANTTLAEKNIQYF
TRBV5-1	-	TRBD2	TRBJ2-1	TGCGCCAGCAGCCCGGAGGGACTAGCGGGAGTGGATGAGCAGTTCTTC	CASSPEGLAGVDEQFF
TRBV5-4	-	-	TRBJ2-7	TGTGCCAGCAGCTTGCCAGGTTACGAGCAGTACTTC	CASSLPGYEQYF
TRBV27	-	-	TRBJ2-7	TGTGCCAGCAGTTCCTCCTCCTACGAGCAGTACTTC	CASSSSSYEQYF
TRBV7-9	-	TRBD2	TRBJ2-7	TGTGCCAGCAGCTTCCGACTAGCGGGAGTTCACTACGAGCAGTACTTC	CASSFRLAGVHYEQYF
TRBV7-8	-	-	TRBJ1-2	TGTGCCAGCAGCCCACAGGGTTATGGCTACACCTTC	CASSPQGYGYTF
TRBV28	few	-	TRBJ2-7	TGTGCCAGCAAGCTAGCCGGGGCCTACGAGCAGTACTTC	CASKLAGAYEQYF
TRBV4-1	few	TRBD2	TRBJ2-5	TGCGCCAGCAGCCAAAGCCCTGGGCTAGCGGGAGGAGAGACCCAGTACTTC	CASSQSPGLAGGETQYF
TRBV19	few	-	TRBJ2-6	TGTGCCAGTAGTGAGAGCTCTGGGGCCAACGTCCTGACTTTC	CASSESSGANVLTF
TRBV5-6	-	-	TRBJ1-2	TGTGCCAGCAGCCAGCGGGGTTCCTCTAACTATGGCTACACCTTC	CASSQRGSSNYGYTF
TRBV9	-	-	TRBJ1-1	TGTGCCAGCAGCGCCCCGACCAGGGGCTTGGAGAACACTGAAGCTTTCTTT	CASSAPTRGLENTEAFF
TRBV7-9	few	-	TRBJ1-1	TGTGCCAGCAGCTTAGCAGCTGTCGGCACTGAAGCTTTCTTT	CASSLAAVGTEAFF
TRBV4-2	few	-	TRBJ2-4	TGTGCCAGCAGCCAAGATCGGGGAACTAGCAGACTAGCCAAAAACATTCAGTACTTC	CASSQDRGTSRLAKNIQYF
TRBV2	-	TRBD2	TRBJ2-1	TGTGCCAGCAGTGACCTACTAGCGGGGGTTAATGAGCAGTTCTTC	CASSDLLAGVNEQFF
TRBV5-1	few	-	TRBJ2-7	TGCGCCAGCACCCTCTGGGGAGGGGGCGAGCAGTACTTC	CASTLWGGGEQYF
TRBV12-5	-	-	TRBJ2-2	TGTGCTAGTGGTTCTATGGAGCGCTACACCGGGGAGCTGTTTTTT	CASGSMERYTGELFF
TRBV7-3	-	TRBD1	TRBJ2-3	TGTGCCAGCAGCCTTCGGACAGGGGGCATGGATACGCAGTATTTT	CASSLRTGGMDTQYF
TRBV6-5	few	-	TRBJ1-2	TGTGCCAGCAGTCGGACATCGAACTATGGCTACACCTTC	CASSRTSNYGYTF
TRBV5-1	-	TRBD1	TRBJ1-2	TGCGCCAGCAGCTCAGGGACAGGGGCAAGTGGCTACACCTTC	CASSSGTGASGYTF
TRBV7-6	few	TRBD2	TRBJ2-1	TGTGCCAGCAGCAACAGCGGGAGCCCCTACAATGAGCAGTTCTTC	CASSNSGSPYNEQFF
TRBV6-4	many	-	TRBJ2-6	TGTGCCAGCAGTGACGTGGGGGGAAGCGGGGCCAACGTCCTGACTTTC	CASSDVGGSGANVLTF
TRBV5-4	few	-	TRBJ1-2	TGTGCCAGCAGCTTGGCCCCGGGGGGCGGGTATGGCTACACCTTC	CASSLAPGGGYGYTF